The 5 T cell receptor beta chains below were found in one sample sequenced in a study of blood T cell repertoires in COVID-19. Method: immunoSEQ multiplex PCR; TCRdb's copy keeps in-frame clones and lacks some. The table shows fewer than 250,000 clones, with 65% to 90% occurring only once. Sequences were obtained from peripheral blood. These receptors all stem from a woman aged 45-65 years with acute or convalescent COVID-19.

The CDR3 DNA reads as TGTGCCAGCAGTGAAGCGGCAGGCTCCTACGAGCAGTACTTC. Translation: CASSEAAGSYEQYF. The V call is TRBV2, the J call TRBJ2-7; no reliable D call. V lost 0 bases and J 0 bases, leaving 6 bases between the germline ends. The germline V gene encodes CDR1 SNHLY and CDR2 FYNNEI. This CDR3 is 14 amino acids long.

The J gene is TRBJ2-1, the V gene TRBV7-9; 9 nucleotides agree with TRBD1. This CDR3 contains 16 residues. The V gene end was trimmed by 6 bases and the J gene end by 6 bases; junction bases not matched to a gene: 12. CDR1 is SEHNR, CDR2 FQNEAQ, per germline (reference sequence). As DNA, the CDR3 is TGTGCCAGCAGAAATCAAGCGGGACAGGGAAGCAATGAGCAGTTCTTC. This translates into CASRNQAGQGSNEQFF.

The V gene is TRBV7-2, the J gene TRBJ1-2; TRBD1 agrees at 7 bases. The trim removed 5 bases at V and 4 bases at J, leaving 4 bases unmatched. The CDR3 contains 13 residues. Germline-derived CDR1 and CDR2 are SGHTA and FQGNSA. Here the CDR3 reads CASSHWDSYGYTF. The CDR3 DNA reads as TGTGCCAGCAGCCACTGGGACAGCTATGGCTACACCTTC.

The rearrangement links TRBV7-7 to TRBJ2-1, with 7 bases aligning to TRBD2. The CDR3 has 13 amino acids. The germline CDR1 and CDR2 sequences are SSHAT and FNYEAQ (reference sequence). The J segment lost 8 bases and the V segment lost 1 base, leaving 2 bases of the junction unmatched. CDR3 residues: CASSLDGGDEQFF. For the CDR3, the DNA is TGTGCCAGCAGCTTAGATGGGGGGGATGAGCAGTTCTTC.

This chain uses TRBV28 with TRBJ2-7; 7 bases map to TRBD1. Per germline, CDR1 MDHEN and CDR2 SYDVKM. This CDR3 region has 14 residues. Trimming took 6 bases from V and 3 from J; bases not matched to a gene: 8. The CDR3 is CASSGTVNNYEQYF. In DNA, the CDR3 is TGTGCCAGCAGCGGGACAGTTAATAACTACGAGCAGTACTTC.